This T cell receptor beta chain was captured in a study of blood T cell repertoires in COVID-19. Study context: Samples of COVID-19 (acute and convalescent) were obtained from the United States, Italy and Spain.

From germline, CDR1 is ENHRY and CDR2 SYGVKD. Trimming shortened V by 4 bases and J by 0 bases, and 13 bases separated the two germline ends. This CDR3 has 15 amino acids. Cohorts were determined from participant-reported clinical history. Cohort 3 recovered donors had two negative PCRs, clearance, or symptom resolution. In the original analysis: Researchers report that nucleated cell counts were estimated from reference gene primer amplification. The table came from immunoSEQ multiplex PCR; TCRdb's copy has only in-frame clones and leaves some out. V and J calls and clone size are those listed in that table; D and trimming were worked out from the DNA. Of about 300,000 clones in the sample, around 84% were seen once.

The sequenced sample was PBMCs or T cells enriched from blood (not recorded which). The chain is built from TRBV10-3 and TRBJ2-7; D is possibly TRBD2 (6 bases). This TCR came from a man under 40 who had recovered from COVID-19. The chain's CDR3 is CAISGKDGSSYEQYF. The CDR3, as DNA: TGTGCCATCAGTGGGAAAGACGGGAGCTCCTACGAGCAGTACTTC.